This T cell receptor (beta chain) was captured by sequencing in a study of long-term antiretroviral therapy in people with HIV. Concerning this clone itself: Its antigen is as yet unknown.

Sequencing relied on immunoSEQ assay v3.0, run at survey level. The target of sequencing was about 35,000-50,000 T-cell genomes per sample. Measured with immunoSEQ multiplex PCR; TCRdb has only the in-frame clones, and not every one. The sample holds 15,000 to 20,000 clones, roughly four fifths seen once. The length of the CDR3 is 15 residues. With 7 bases removed from V and 1 base from J, the gap between germline ends came to 17 bases. Germline V gene sequence: CDR1 GTSNPN, CDR2 SVGIG (reference sequence). General observations from the study: Compared with controls, HIV repertoires showed narrower CDR3 length ranges. Regardless of time point, clones expanded before ART dominated the repertoire. It was not possible to obtain data on ART adherence, viral resistance or therapy changes.

This clonotype was obtained from a middle-aged man with HIV. The sample here was unsorted PBMCs, taken 0.3 years before starting antiretroviral therapy. The V gene is TRBV30, the J gene TRBJ1-3, with a tentative D call TRBD1 (6 bases). The CDR3: CASTRDTVSGNTIYF. The DNA for the CDR3 is TGTGCCTCGACCCGGGACACCGTGTCTGGAAACACCATATATTTT.